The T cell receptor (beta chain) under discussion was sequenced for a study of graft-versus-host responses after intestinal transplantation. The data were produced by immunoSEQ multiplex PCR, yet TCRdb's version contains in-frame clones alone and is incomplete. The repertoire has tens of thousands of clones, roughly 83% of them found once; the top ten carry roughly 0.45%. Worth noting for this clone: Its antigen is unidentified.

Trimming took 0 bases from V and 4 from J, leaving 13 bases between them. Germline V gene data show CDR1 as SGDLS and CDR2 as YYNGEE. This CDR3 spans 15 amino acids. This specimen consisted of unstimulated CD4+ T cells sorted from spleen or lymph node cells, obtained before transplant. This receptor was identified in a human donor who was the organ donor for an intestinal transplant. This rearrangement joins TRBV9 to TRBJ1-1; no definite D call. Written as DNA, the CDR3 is TGTGCCAGCAGCGTAGTAATTTCGGGGTGCACTGAAGCTTTCTTT. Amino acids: CASSVVISGCTEAFF.